This passage covers 31 T cell receptor beta chains from one sample sequenced in a study of identical twins' blood T cells. TCRdb reanalysed the 5' RACE reads using MiXCR and keeps one entry per CDR3 protein. The sample includes around 380,000 distinct CDR3 sequences, more than 25% of them seen just once. Source material: PBMCs. These receptor sequences come from a woman aged 18-49 years in good health.

The chain uses TRBV10-3 and TRBJ1-6, with 9 bases identical to TRBD1. The germline CDR1 and CDR2 sequences are ENHRY and SYGVKD. The CDR3 consists of 13 residues. After removal of 8 bases from V and 10 bases from J, the junction contained 6 bases not matched to a gene. Written as DNA, the CDR3 is TGTGCCATCGGATGGGACAGGGACTCACCCCTCCACTTT. This translates into CAIGWDRDSPLHF.

The V call is TRBV5-4, the J call TRBJ1-6, with D unresolved. The ends were cut back, 4 bases at V and 6 bases at J, with 14 bases in the middle. Germline V gives CDR1 SGHNT, CDR2 YYREEE (reference sequence). This CDR3 is 15 amino acids long. Here the CDR3 DNA reads TGTGCCAGCAGCCTAGCGGATCGGGGTAATTCACCCCTCCACTTT. Translation gives CASSLADRGNSPLHF. Looking up the rest from reference TRBV5-4 and TRBJ1-6 gives the full variable domain: ETGVTQSPTHLIKTRGQQVTLRCSSQSGHNTVSWYQQALGQGPQFIFQYYREEENGRGNFPPRFSGLQFPNYSSELNVNALELDDSALYLCASSLADRGNSPLHFGNGTRLTVT.

This clonotype was observed at least ten times. The chain couples TRBV3-1 to TRBJ1-1, with a weak D call TRBD1 (6 bases). V was cut by 0 bases and J by 11 bases, with 10 bases left in between. Germline V gene sequence: CDR1 LGHDT, CDR2 YNNKEL (reference sequence). The CDR3 spans 12 residues. The CDR3 here is CASSQDRGMAFF. The CDR3 region has the DNA TGTGCCAGCAGCCAAGACAGGGGTATGGCTTTCTTT.

This rearrangement joins TRBV6-1 to TRBJ1-5, with D maybe TRBD1 (6 bases). CDR1 is MNHNS, CDR2 SASEGT, per germline. Trimming stripped 1 base from V and 6 bases from J, with 10 bases between. This CDR3 has 14 residues. DNA for the CDR3: TGTGCCAGCAGTGAAGACAGGGTAATTCAGCCCCAGCATTTT. Its protein product is CASSEDRVIQPQHF.

The sample holds many counts of this clonotype. The chain employs TRBV20-1 and TRBJ1-2; 7 bases fit TRBD1. The CDR3 spans 16 residues. V shed 6 bases and J 4 bases; nucleotides not matched to a gene: 17. The V gene's germline CDR1 is DFQATT and CDR2 SNEGSKA (reference sequence). DNA of the CDR3: TGCAGTGCCCCTAGACAGGGCCTGGCCGTTTCCTATGGCTACACCTTC. Translating it yields CSAPRQGLAVSYGYTF.

The rearrangement uses TRBV29-1 and TRBJ1-2; D is unresolved. Germline CDR1 is SQVTM and CDR2 is ANQGSEA. This CDR3 comprises 11 residues. Trimming removed 4 bases from V and 6 bases from J, with 9 bases in between. The CDR3 coding sequence is TGCAGCGTTGTGATCGGGGATGGCTACACCTTC. As protein: CSVVIGDGYTF.

The V call is TRBV6-6, the J call TRBJ2-4; possible D gene TRBD2, 7 bases. Germline loops: CDR1 MNHNY, CDR2 SVGAGI (reference sequence). V dropped 7 bases and J dropped 2 bases, with 15 bases sitting between them. The CDR3 is made up of 15 amino acids. This CDR3 reads CASTSGGFTKNIQYF. Here the CDR3 DNA reads TGTGCCAGCACCTCGGGGGGCTTTACCAAAAACATTCAGTACTTC.

This chain uses TRBV20-1 with TRBJ2-3, with 9 bases aligning to TRBD1. The germline V gene encodes CDR1 DFQATT and CDR2 SNEGSKA (reference sequence). After removal of 0 bases from V and 3 bases from J, the junction contained 1 base not matched to a gene. This CDR3 has 14 residues. CDR3 nucleotide sequence: TGCAGTGCTAGAGATGGGACAGGGACAGATACGCAGTATTTT. Protein product: CSARDGTGTDTQYF.

The chain carries TRBV7-9 and TRBJ2-1, with D possibly matching TRBD2 (6 bases). The CDR3 loop spans 14 amino acids. Germline assignment: CDR1 SEHNR and CDR2 FQNEAQ (reference sequence). The V end lost 8 bases, the J end lost 0 bases, and 11 bases lay between the germline ends. CDR3 DNA: TGTGCCAGCTGCGGGGATCCCTCCTACAATGAGCAGTTCTTC. Translation gives CASCGDPSYNEQFF.

Only a few counts were recorded for this clonotype. This chain joins TRBV29-1 and TRBJ1-5, with a possible D match to TRBD1 (6 bases). Trimming took 0 bases from V and 6 from J, leaving 18 bases between them. CDR1 is SQVTM, CDR2 ANQGSEA, per germline. This CDR3 comprises 16 residues. The CDR3: CSVEDSDVGGGQPQHF. CDR3 nucleotides: TGCAGCGTTGAAGATAGCGATGTGGGAGGGGGTCAGCCCCAGCATTTT.

The chain recombines TRBV11-3 with TRBJ1-2; no firm D call. This CDR3 is built from 12 residues. CDR1 is SGHNT, CDR2 YENEEA, per germline. V was cut by 5 bases and J by 6 bases, with 10 bases left in between. Here the CDR3 DNA reads TGTGCCAGCAGCCGGTGGGCAGATGGCTACACCTTC. Its translation is CASSRWADGYTF. Full variable domain (outside the CDR3, taken from reference TRBV11-3 and TRBJ1-2): EAGVVQSPRYKIIEKKQPVAFWCNPISGHNTLYWYLQNLGQGPELLIRYENEEAVDDSQLPKDRFSAERLKGVDSTLKIQPAELGDSAVYLCASSRWADGYTFGSGTRLTVV.

Only one count was recorded for this clonotype. The chain links TRBV7-2 to TRBJ1-4; no clear D. Per germline, CDR1 SGHTA and CDR2 FQGNSA. V was clipped by 5 bases and J by 4 bases, with 11 bases between them. This CDR3 is built from 14 residues. CDR3 sequence: CASSPAGFNEKLFF. The DNA for the CDR3 is TGTGCCAGCAGCCCCGCCGGATTTAATGAAAAACTGTTTTTT.

The table lists this clonotype with a few counts. V is TRBV2 and J is TRBJ2-3, with D possibly being TRBD1 (6 bases). CDR3 length: 15 amino acids. Trimming took 0 bases from V and 2 from J, leaving 9 bases between them. Germline values: CDR1 SNHLY, CDR2 FYNNEI. Here the CDR3 DNA reads TGTGCCAGCAGTGAAGCTGGGGGCCTCACAGATACGCAGTATTTT. Translated, it gives CASSEAGGLTDTQYF.

The CDR3 protein is CASSLDQVKVFF. The CDR3 bases are TGCGCCAGCAGCTTGGACCAGGTTAAGGTTTTCTTT. The gene calls are TRBV5-1 and TRBJ1-1; no firm D call. The V end was cut by 0 bases, the J end by 13 bases, with 13 bases between. There are 12 residues in the CDR3. Germline assignment: CDR1 SGHRS and CDR2 YFSETQ.

This clonotype was seen a few times. The chain carries TRBV29-1 and TRBJ2-1, with 10 bases lining up with TRBD1. This CDR3 contains 14 residues. V was pared by 7 bases and J by 4 bases, with 7 bases of the junction left unmatched. Germline V gene data show CDR1 as SQVTM and CDR2 as ANQGSEA. The CDR3 sequence: CSAAGQGSYNEQFF. In DNA form, the CDR3 reads TGCAGCGCCGCGGGACAGGGGTCTTACAATGAGCAGTTCTTC.

The rearrangement joins TRBV5-6 to TRBJ1-6; D remains ambiguous. The CDR3 sequence is 13 residues long. Germline V CDR1 and CDR2: SGHDT, YYEEEE. The V and J ends lost 4 bases and 11 bases respectively, with 13 bases between them. CDR3 loop: CASSPPSVAPLHF. In DNA form, the CDR3 reads TGTGCCAGCAGCCCACCATCTGTCGCACCCCTCCACTTT.

This clonotype was observed a handful of times. This chain connects TRBV7-9 to TRBJ2-2; 8 bases map to TRBD1. In germline, CDR1 is SEHNR, CDR2 FQNEAQ (reference sequence). Trimming cost V 5 bases and J 5 bases; bases outside gene matches: 7. The CDR3 is 15 amino acids. CDR3 region: CASSPGQVTTGELFF. DNA of the CDR3: TGTGCCAGCAGCCCGGGACAGGTGACGACCGGGGAGCTGTTTTTT.

The CDR3 coding sequence is TGCGCCAGCAGCTTGGCCCCGATTGGAGACACTGAAGCTTTCTTT. As protein: CASSLAPIGDTEAFF. The chain carries TRBV5-1 and TRBJ1-1, with D uncertain. The germline CDR1 and CDR2 sequences are SGHRS and YFSETQ. CDR3 size: 15 residues. The germline V and J ends were trimmed by 0 bases and 3 bases, with 12 bases remaining between them.

This clonotype was counted between two and nine times. The rearrangement links TRBV2 to TRBJ2-7; tentative D call: TRBD1 (5 bases). The germline V gene has CDR1 SNHLY and CDR2 FYNNEI. The CDR3 contains 14 residues. Trimming stripped 8 bases from V and 1 base from J, with 15 bases between. The CDR3 sequence: CASGARLLSYEQYF. DNA for the CDR3: TGTGCCAGCGGGGCCCGACTCCTTTCCTACGAGCAGTACTTC. Full variable domain (outside the CDR3, taken from reference TRBV2 and TRBJ2-7): EPEVTQTPSHQVTQMGQEVILRCVPISNHLYFYWYRQILGQKVEFLVSFYNNEISEKSEIFDDQFSVERPDGSNFTLKIRSTKLEDSAMYFCASGARLLSYEQYFGPGTRLTVT.

The V call is TRBV7-2, the J call TRBJ1-4, with D unclear. Germline CDR1 SGHTA, CDR2 FQGNSA. The V end was cut by 4 bases, the J end by 0 bases, with 9 bases between. The CDR3 is 15 residues long. CDR3: CASSYQVPTNEKLFF. CDR3 DNA sequence: TGTGCCAGCAGCTATCAGGTGCCAACTAATGAAAAACTGTTTTTT.

This clonotype was seen repeatedly, ten times or more. V gene TRBV10-3 combines with J gene TRBJ2-2; 9 nucleotides line up with TRBD1. Germline-derived CDR1 and CDR2 are ENHRY and SYGVKD. The CDR3 loop spans 17 amino acids. V trimming: 10 bases; J trimming: 1 base; junction bases outside the gene matches: 13. The CDR3 protein is CATNPLGQGLNTGELFF. For the CDR3, the DNA is TGTGCCACCAATCCGCTAGGACAGGGGTTGAACACCGGGGAGCTGTTTTTT.

This clonotype was observed many times. The rearrangement joins TRBV7-8 to TRBJ1-4; D unclear. The CDR3 runs to 14 residues. CDR1 SGHVS and CDR2 FQNEAQ come from the germline V gene. Trimming left V 5 bases short and J 5 bases short, with 12 bases between. The CDR3 loop reads CASSTGSGNEKLFF. The CDR3, as DNA: TGTGCCAGCAGCACCGGGAGCGGGAATGAAAAACTGTTTTTT.

The V gene is TRBV29-1, the J gene TRBJ2-7; 7 bases agree with TRBD2. Unmatched junction bases numbered 5, after V lost 4 bases and J lost 2 bases. The CDR3 is 13 residues long. CDR1 and CDR2 from the germline V gene are SQVTM and ANQGSEA. DNA of the CDR3: TGCAGCGTTGTGGCTAGCGGCACCTACGAGCAGTACTTC. Its protein is CSVVASGTYEQYF.

The gene calls are TRBV14 and TRBJ2-1; TRBD2 matches at 10 bases. The CDR3 length is 14 residues. V lost 4 bases, J lost 9 bases, and 6 bases stayed unmatched. Germline V gene data show CDR1 as SGHDN and CDR2 as FVKESK. This CDR3 reads CASSPLTSGIEQFF. In DNA form, the CDR3 reads TGTGCCAGCAGCCCTCTTACTAGCGGGATTGAGCAGTTCTTC.

This clonotype was recorded a few times. The chain recombines TRBV10-3 with TRBJ2-1; no reliable D call. There are 14 residues in the CDR3. Germline loops: CDR1 ENHRY, CDR2 SYGVKD. Trimming left V 2 bases short and J 3 bases short, with 8 bases between. CDR3 loop: CAISEVSDYNEQFF. The DNA for the CDR3 is TGTGCCATCAGTGAGGTCAGCGACTACAATGAGCAGTTCTTC.

In this sample, this clonotype turned up a few times. CDR3 sequence reads: CASSQTVSYGYTF. As DNA, the CDR3 is TGTGCCAGCAGCCAGACAGTAAGCTATGGCTACACCTTC. The rearrangement joins TRBV9 to TRBJ1-2; possible D gene TRBD1, 5 bases. The V and J ends lost 4 bases and 4 bases respectively, with 11 bases between them. Germline V CDR1 and CDR2: SGDLS, YYNGEE. This CDR3 region has 13 residues. Variable domain in full (rest from reference TRBV9 and TRBJ1-2): DSGVTQTPKHLITATGQRVTLRCSPRSGDLSVYWYQQSLDQGLQFLIQYYNGEERAKGNILERFSAQQFPDLHSELNLSSLELGDSALYFCASSQTVSYGYTFGSGTRLTVV.

The chain employs TRBV6-2 or TRBV6-3 and TRBJ2-2; no firm D call. Germline CDR1 is MNHEY and CDR2 is SVGEGT. This CDR3 is built from 15 residues. Trimming pared 2 bases from V and 1 base from J, leaving 8 bases between. This CDR3 is CASSYVPLNTGELFF. The DNA of the CDR3 is TGTGCCAGCAGTTACGTCCCTCTGAACACCGGGGAGCTGTTTTTT.

This clonotype was found many times. The chain links TRBV30 to TRBJ1-5, with D perhaps matching TRBD1 (5 bases). Per germline, CDR1 GTSNPN and CDR2 SVGIG (reference sequence). CDR3 length: 15 residues. Trimming left V 0 bases short and J 6 bases short, with 15 bases between. CDR3 region: CAWSVRQGGTQPQHF. In nucleotides, the CDR3 is TGTGCCTGGAGTGTACGTCAGGGTGGGACTCAGCCCCAGCATTTT.

This sequence joins TRBV6-4 and TRBJ1-1; no definite D call. Germline V gene sequence: CDR1 MRHNA, CDR2 SNTAGT. Trimming cost V 6 bases and J 2 bases, with 10 bases left between them. This CDR3 contains 13 residues. The CDR3 loop reads CASSPEFNTEAFF. CDR3 nucleotide sequence: TGTGCCAGCAGCCCTGAATTTAACACTGAAGCTTTCTTT.

This chain connects TRBV6-5 to TRBJ2-1; 9 nucleotides line up with TRBD2. In germline, CDR1 is MNHEY, CDR2 SVGAGI. V lost 8 bases, J lost 7 bases, and 3 bases stayed unmatched. The CDR3 has 12 residues. The CDR3 sequence: CASGSGRNEQFF. The CDR3, as DNA: TGTGCCAGCGGTAGCGGGAGAAATGAGCAGTTCTTC.

The V call is TRBV20-1, the J call TRBJ2-7; TRBD2 matches 14 bases. Per the germline V gene, CDR1 is DFQATT and CDR2 is SNEGSKA (reference sequence). V trimming: 1 base; J trimming: 4 bases; junction bases outside the gene matches: 6. There are 16 residues in the CDR3. CDR3 bases: TGCAGTGCTAGAGGGGGGACTAGCGGGGGTACATACGAGCAGTACTTC. Translated, it gives CSARGGTSGGTYEQYF.